Listed here are 7 T cell receptor beta chains from one sample, sequenced in a study of CD8 T cells in Susac syndrome. An input of about 0.5 to 1 ug of RNA was subjected to reverse transcription using random hexamers. MiXCR, applied by TCRdb to the immunoSEQ multiplex PCR reads, yields one record per CDR3 protein. This repertoire shows approximately 180,000 distinct CDR3 sequences, about 93% found once; its top ten account for under 0.095%. Sequenced sample: CD4+ T cells from PBMCs. The origin of the receptors is a human donor with multiple sclerosis.

The chain links TRBV20-1 to TRBJ2-1; 9 bases map to TRBD2. Germline-derived CDR1 and CDR2 are DFQATT and SNEGSKA (reference sequence). This CDR3 contains 16 residues. After removal of 6 bases from V and 7 bases from J, the junction contained 16 bases not matched to a gene. Here the CDR3 DNA reads TGCAGTGCCAAGAGGCGGGAGGGCCGAGGCTGGAATGAGCAGTTCTTC. It encodes CSAKRREGRGWNEQFF.

The rearrangement links TRBV5-1 to TRBJ2-3; D unresolved. With 4 bases removed from V and 6 bases from J, the gap between germline ends came to 21 bases. Germline CDR1 reads SGHRS; CDR2 reads YFSETQ. The CDR3 contains 16 residues. CDR3: CASSPEGRARVDTQYF. The DNA of the CDR3 is TGCGCCAGCAGCCCTGAAGGTAGGGCCCGGGTGGATACGCAGTATTTT. Based on the CDR3 plus reference TRBV5-1 and TRBJ2-3, the full variable domain is KAGVTQTPRYLIKTRGQQVTLSCSPISGHRSVSWYQQTPGQGLQFLFEYFSETQRNKGNFPGRFSGRQFSNSRSEMNVSTLELGDSALYLCASSPEGRARVDTQYFGPGTRLTVL.

The CDR3 nucleotides read TGCGCCAGCAGCTTGGACGTAAAGGGCACTGAAGCTTTCTTT. Translated, it gives CASSLDVKGTEAFF. The V call is TRBV5-1, the J call TRBJ1-1; D unclear. Germline-derived CDR1 and CDR2 are SGHRS and YFSETQ. Trimming pared 0 bases from V and 4 bases from J, leaving 10 bases between. CDR3 length equals 14 residues.

V is TRBV5-1 and J is TRBJ2-7; 8 positions match TRBD1. The CDR3 length is 15 residues. Losses at the gene ends were 3 bases for V and 2 bases for J; bases not matched to a gene: 7. Germline V lookup: CDR1 SGHRS, CDR2 YFSETQ. The CDR3 nucleotides are TGCGCCAGCAGCTCCCTCCCGACAGGGGCCTACGAGCAGTACTTC. Its protein is CASSSLPTGAYEQYF.

The chain uses TRBV6-5 and TRBJ1-1; D is uncertain. The length of the CDR3 is 14 residues. The V gene lost 5 bases and the J gene lost 1 base, with 11 bases spanning the gap. CDR1 is MNHEY and CDR2 is SVGAGI in the germline V gene. The CDR3 nucleotides read TGTGCCAGCAGTGGCCGGACGGCGAACACTGAAGCTTTCTTT. As protein: CASSGRTANTEAFF.

CDR3 protein: CATSDGRTSGRYEQYF. CDR3 coding DNA: TGTGCCACCAGTGATGGCCGGACTAGCGGGAGATACGAGCAGTACTTC. The gene calls are TRBV24-1 and TRBJ2-7; 13 bases are a match to TRBD2. The CDR3 has 16 residues. Germline-derived CDR1 and CDR2 are KGHDR and SFDVKD. The V and J ends lost 3 bases and 4 bases, in that order; junction bases with no gene match: 5.

The chain employs TRBV28 and TRBJ1-2, with a weak D call TRBD1 (5 bases). The CDR3 sequence is 19 residues long. CDR1 MDHEN and CDR2 SYDVKM come from the germline V gene. The V end lost 6 bases, the J end lost 0 bases, and 26 bases lay between the germline ends. CDR3 amino acids: CASSHVGADPRPSNYGYTF. The CDR3, as DNA: TGTGCCAGCAGCCACGTCGGGGCGGATCCTAGGCCCTCTAACTATGGCTACACCTTC.